This TCR beta chain was profiled in a study of shared clonotypes between healthy human individuals. Overall study context: CD4 naive and memory got three plates each, CD8 naive two, CD8 memory one. The study's findings and limits: The researchers took only blood, and tissue repertoires probably look different.

V lost 7 bases to trimming and J lost 2 bases; unmatched junction nucleotides: 4. Germline values: CDR1 SGHVS, CDR2 FQNEAQ. This CDR3 has 15 amino acids. Of note for this clone: Its target is unknown.

Clones were sequenced by immunoSEQ multiplex PCR, and TCRdb holds only the in-frame ones, with some missing. This table holds some 1,900,000 clones, approximately 95% found once. CD45RO-negative, CCR7-positively selected cells formed the naive CD8 fraction, excluding terminally differentiated effector memory CD45RA+ cells. Sequencing was performed on naive CD8+ T cells sorted from blood. The sequence was obtained from a man aged 18 to 29 in good health. The chain combines TRBV7-8 with TRBJ2-3; 12 positions agree with TRBD2. The CDR3 is CASNGLAGLTDTQYF. The CDR3 bases are TGTGCCAGCAACGGACTAGCGGGACTCACAGATACGCAGTATTTT.